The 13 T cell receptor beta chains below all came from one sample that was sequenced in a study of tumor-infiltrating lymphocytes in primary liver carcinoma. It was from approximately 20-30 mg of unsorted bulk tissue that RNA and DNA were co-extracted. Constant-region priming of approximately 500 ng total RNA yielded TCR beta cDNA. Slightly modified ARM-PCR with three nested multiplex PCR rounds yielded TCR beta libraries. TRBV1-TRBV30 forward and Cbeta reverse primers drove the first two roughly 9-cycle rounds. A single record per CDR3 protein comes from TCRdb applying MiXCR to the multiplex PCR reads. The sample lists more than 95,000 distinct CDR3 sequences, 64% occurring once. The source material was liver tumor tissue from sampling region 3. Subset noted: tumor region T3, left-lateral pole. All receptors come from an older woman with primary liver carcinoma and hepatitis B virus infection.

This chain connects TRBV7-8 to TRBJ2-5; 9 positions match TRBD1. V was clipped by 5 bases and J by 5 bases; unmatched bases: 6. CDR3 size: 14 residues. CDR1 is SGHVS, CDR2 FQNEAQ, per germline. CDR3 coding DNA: TGTGCCAGCAGCGAACAGGGGGCGGCGGAGACCCAGTACTTC. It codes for CASSEQGAAETQYF.

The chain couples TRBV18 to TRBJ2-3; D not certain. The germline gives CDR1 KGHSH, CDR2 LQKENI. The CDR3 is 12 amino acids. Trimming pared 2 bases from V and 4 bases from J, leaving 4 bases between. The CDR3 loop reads CASSPNSDTQYF. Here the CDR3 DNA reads TGTGCCAGCTCACCAAATTCAGATACGCAGTATTTT. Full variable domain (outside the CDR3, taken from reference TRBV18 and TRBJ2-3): NAGVMQNPRHLVRRRGQEARLRCSPMKGHSHVYWYRQLPEEGLKFMVYLQKENIIDESGMPKERFSAEFPKEGPSILRIQQVVRGDSAAYFCASSPNSDTQYFGPGTRLTVL.

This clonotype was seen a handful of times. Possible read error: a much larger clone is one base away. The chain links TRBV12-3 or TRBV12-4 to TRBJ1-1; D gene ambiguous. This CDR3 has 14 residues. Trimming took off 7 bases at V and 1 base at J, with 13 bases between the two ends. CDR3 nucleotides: TGTGCCAGCACCCTCGACATCTCGAACACTGAAGCTTTCTTT. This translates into CASTLDISNTEAFF.

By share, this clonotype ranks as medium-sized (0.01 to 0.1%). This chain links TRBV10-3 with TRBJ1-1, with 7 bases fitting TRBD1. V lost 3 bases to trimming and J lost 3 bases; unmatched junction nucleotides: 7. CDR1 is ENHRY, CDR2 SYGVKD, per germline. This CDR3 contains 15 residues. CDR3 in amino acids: CAISDIGGTDTEAFF. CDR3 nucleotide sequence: TGTGCCATCAGTGATATCGGGGGGACAGACACTGAAGCTTTCTTT.

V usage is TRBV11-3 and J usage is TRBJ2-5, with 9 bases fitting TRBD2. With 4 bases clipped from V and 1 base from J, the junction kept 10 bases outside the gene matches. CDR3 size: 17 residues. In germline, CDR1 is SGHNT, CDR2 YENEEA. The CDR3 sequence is CASSSGLASGTQETQYF. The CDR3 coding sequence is TGTGCCAGCAGCTCGGGGTTAGCTAGCGGGACCCAAGAGACCCAGTACTTC.

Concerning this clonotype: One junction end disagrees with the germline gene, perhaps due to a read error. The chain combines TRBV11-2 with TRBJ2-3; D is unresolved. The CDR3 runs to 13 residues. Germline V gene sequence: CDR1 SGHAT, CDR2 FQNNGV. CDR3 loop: CISSSRSTDTQYF. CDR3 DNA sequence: TGTATCAGCAGCTCAAGATCAACAGATACCCAGTATTTT.

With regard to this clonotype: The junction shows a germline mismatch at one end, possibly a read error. In DNA, the CDR3 is TGTGTCAGCAGTTTGTGGCTAGCGGGGAGCACAGCAGATACGCAGTATTTT. Its protein is CVSSLWLAGSTADTQYF. The chain is built from TRBV28 and TRBJ2-3; TRBD2 agrees at 9 bases. The germline CDR1 and CDR2 sequences are MDHEN and SYDVKM. CDR3 size: 17 residues. Combining the CDR3 with reference TRBV28 and TRBJ2-3 gives the whole variable domain DVKVTQSSRYLVKRTGEKVFLECVQDMDHENMFWYRQDPGLGLRLIYFSYDVKMKEKGDIPEGYSVSREKKERFSLILESASTNQTSMYLCVSSLWLAGSTADTQYFGPGTRLTVL.

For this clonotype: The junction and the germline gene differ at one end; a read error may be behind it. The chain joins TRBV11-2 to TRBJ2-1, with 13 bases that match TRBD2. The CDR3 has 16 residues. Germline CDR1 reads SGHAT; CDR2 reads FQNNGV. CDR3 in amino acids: CTSSSRTSGGGWEQFF. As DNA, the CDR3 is TGTACCAGCAGTTCCCGGACTAGCGGGGGCGGGTGGGAGCAGTTCTTC.

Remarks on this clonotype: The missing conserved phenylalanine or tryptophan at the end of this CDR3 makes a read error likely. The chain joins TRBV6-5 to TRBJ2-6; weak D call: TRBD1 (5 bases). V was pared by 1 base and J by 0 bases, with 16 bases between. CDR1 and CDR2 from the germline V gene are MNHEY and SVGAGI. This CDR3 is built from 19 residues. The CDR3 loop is CASSYYSADTSSGANVLTL. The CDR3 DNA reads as TGTGCCAGCAGTTACTATTCCGCGGACACCAGCTCTGGGGCCAACGTCCTGACTCTC.

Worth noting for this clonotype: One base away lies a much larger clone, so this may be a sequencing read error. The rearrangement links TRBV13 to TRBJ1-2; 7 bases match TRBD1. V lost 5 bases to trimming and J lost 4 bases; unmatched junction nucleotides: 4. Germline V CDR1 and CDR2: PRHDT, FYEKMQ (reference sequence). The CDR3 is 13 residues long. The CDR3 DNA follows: TGTGCCAGCAGCCCAAGGGACAGCTATGGCTACACCTTC. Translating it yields CASSPRDSYGYTF.

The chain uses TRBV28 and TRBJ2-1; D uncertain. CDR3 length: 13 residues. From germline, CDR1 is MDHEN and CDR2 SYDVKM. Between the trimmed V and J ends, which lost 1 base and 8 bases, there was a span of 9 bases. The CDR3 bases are TGTGCCAGCAGTTTATCCCCTAGATATGAGCAGTTCTTC. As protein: CASSLSPRYEQFF. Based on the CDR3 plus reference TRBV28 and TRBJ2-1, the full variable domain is DVKVTQSSRYLVKRTGEKVFLECVQDMDHENMFWYRQDPGLGLRLIYFSYDVKMKEKGDIPEGYSVSREKKERFSLILESASTNQTSMYLCASSLSPRYEQFFGPGTRLTVL.

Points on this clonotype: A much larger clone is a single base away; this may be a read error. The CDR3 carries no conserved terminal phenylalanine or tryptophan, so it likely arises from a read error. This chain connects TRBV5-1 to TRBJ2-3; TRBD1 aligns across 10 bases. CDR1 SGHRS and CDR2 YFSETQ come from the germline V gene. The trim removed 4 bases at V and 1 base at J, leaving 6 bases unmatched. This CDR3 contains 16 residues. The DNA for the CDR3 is TGCGCCAGCAGCACTGGGACAGGGGTCCGCACAGATACGCAGTATTCT. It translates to CASSTGTGVRTDTQYS.

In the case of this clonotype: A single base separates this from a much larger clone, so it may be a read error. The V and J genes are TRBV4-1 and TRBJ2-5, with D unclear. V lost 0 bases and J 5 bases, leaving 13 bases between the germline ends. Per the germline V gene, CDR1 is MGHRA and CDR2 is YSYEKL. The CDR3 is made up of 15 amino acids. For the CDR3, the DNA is TGCGCCAGCAGCCAAGAAGCGAGGAGCCGGGAGACCCAGTACTTC. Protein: CASSQEARSRETQYF.